This TCR beta chain was captured in a study of T-cell memory formation after mild COVID-19 (dated by TCRdb to the early 2020s). Regarding the complete study: TCR sequence clusters from the two donors were largely donor specific. In a couple of donors, T-cell clones that expanded and contracted after mild COVID-19 were tracked by sequencing TCRalpha and TCRbeta repertoires over time. Two young, previously healthy adult volunteers, one female and one male, were included in the cohort. What the research found in general, with its limitations: The detection of some responding clones in pre-infection memory suggests that pre-existing cross-reactive memory T cells joined the SARS-CoV-2 response. Clones that contracted from day 15 to 85 showed balanced CD4/CD8 phenotypes, whereas a second wave of clones that expanded from day 15 to 37 leaned towards CD4+. Only a couple of mild cases were covered in the study, and larger cohorts including severe cases with pre-infection samples were considered necessary. The second-wave clones that peaked on day 37 were not confirmed to be SARS-CoV-2 specific. Contracting CD4+ clones turned up mainly in the CM and EM memory subsets, whereas EMRA was where CD8+ clones were enriched.

PBMCs were isolated by Ficoll-Paque density gradient centrifugation. The instrument given in TCRdb is Illumina NovaSeq 6000. TCRalpha and TCRbeta cDNA libraries were built by 5'RACE with constant-segment primers, adding sample barcodes and unique molecular identifiers. RNA was extracted from every sample with Trizol reagent. Library amplification was performed in two PCR steps, and a second sample barcode and Illumina TruSeq adapters were introduced in the second step. Sequencing of libraries was performed on an Illumina NovaSeq with 2 x 150 bp paired-end reads. The paper's data handling went like this. The reads were demultiplexed and collapsed into UMI-guided consensus sequences using migec v1.2.7. Using mixcr v2.1.11, the UMI consensuses were aligned to TRA and TRB V and J templates and assembled into clonotypes. A clonotype was counted as expanded or contracted only when both edgeR and NoisET called the clonotype significant, with the noise models trained on biological replicates. For edgeR calls, the cutoffs were a false discovery rate-adjusted p below 0.01 and a log2 fold-change threshold of 1. As an exploratory analysis of dynamics, PCA with hierarchical clustering was applied to max-normalized trajectories of the 1000 most abundant clonotypes. The CD4 or CD8 phenotype of responding clones was assigned using the separately sequenced CD4+ and CD8+ repertoires. The public reads were run again by TCRdb, first through fastp at Q25 and then through MiXCR, and only productive beta chains were kept. Each record represents a unique CDR3 protein, reported with the most common genes and DNA among its rows. The V and J calls reflect TCRdb's pipeline rather than the authors' work. The sample has hundreds of thousands of distinct CDR3 sequences on record, about 18% of them singletons. 8.1% of the sample rests with the top ten.

Deletion took 0 bases off V and 8 bases off J, with a span of 15 bases between the germline ends. According to the germline V gene (reference sequence), CDR1 reads SGHNT and CDR2 reads YYREEE. Inclusive of the bounding cysteine and phenylalanine, the CDR3 is 16 residues long. Only the CDR3 part of the read is kept: 48 bases, read in frame from the first base. Details on this clonotype: Its specific antigen is unknown. No base quality information exists; no much larger clone differs at one position.

The chain was built from TRBV5-4 and TRBJ1-6, with the D gene uncertain. Sequences were obtained from PBMCs or a T cell subset sorted from them (not recorded which). This TCR was sampled from an adult woman who had mild COVID-19 (a few samples of this study predate the infection). The sample titles of this study are shuffled in the database, so cell type and time point are left out; the donor was told from shared clones. For the CDR3, the sequence is CASSLAPEGVYSPLHF. The sequenced DNA is TGTGCCAGCAGCTTGGCCCCGGAGGGAGTGTATTCACCCCTCCACTTT.